The TCR beta chain under discussion was sequenced for a study of shared clonotypes between healthy human individuals. Produced via immunoSEQ multiplex PCR; TCRdb's table is partial and in-frame only. The sample lists millions of clones, roughly 95% occurring once. About this clone: Its cognate antigen is unknown.

General study findings and limits: Compared with memory subsets, naive subsets generally had larger estimated richness. A few donors showed sharing of approximately 5% of naive CD4 clonotypes. Sampling included only blood; tissue repertoires likely differ.

Sequenced: naive CD4+ T cells sorted from blood. The subset denotes: CD45RA+ positively selected. The clonotype was recovered from a man younger than 35 in good health.

This chain's CDR3 is CASSLGAGELFF. The CDR3 nucleotides are TGTGCCAGCAGCTTGGGTGCCGGGGAGCTGTTTTTT. The chain uses TRBV5-5 and TRBJ2-2; no reliable D call. V was trimmed by 0 bases and J by 6 bases, leaving 3 bases between them. CDR1 and CDR2 from the germline V gene are SGHKS and YYEKEE (reference sequence). There are 12 residues in the CDR3.